The T cell receptor beta chain under discussion was sequenced for a study of cytomegalovirus exposure and HLA in healthy donors. Primers included in the PCR were 60 Vbeta and 13 Jbeta primers. TCRdb's copy holds only in-frame clones and misses some; the assay was immunoSEQ multiplex PCR. The repertoire holds under 200,000 clones, with over 65% as singletons. The V and J ends lost 4 bases and 2 bases respectively, with 8 bases between them. The germline V gene has CDR1 SGHDN and CDR2 FVKESK. The CDR3 contains 14 residues. Sample: PBMCs. V is TRBV14 and J is TRBJ2-2; D may be TRBD1 (5 bases). This receptor was taken from a man aged 55 to 70 in good health and CMV-seronegative. CDR3 in DNA: TGTGCCAGCAGCCGGGGCGTAAACACCGGGGAGCTGTTTTTT. Translation: CASSRGVNTGELFF.